This TCR beta chain came from a study of T cells in Graves' hyperthyroidism and ophthalmopathy. General observations from the study: Among clonotypes expanded in thyroid above 0.001, most were also found in blood.

Uncontrolled infection, other autoimmune disease, pregnancy or lactation barred patients from enrollment. The diagnoses drew upon clinical symptoms, serum thyroxine and TRAb, thyroid ultrasound and orbital computed tomography. CDR3 length equals 14 residues. Germline V CDR1 and CDR2: MNHEY, SVGEGT. Trimming removed 10 bases from V and 5 bases from J, with 21 bases in between. Amplification yielded TCR beta CDR3 regions, with RNA transcripts as the source. When the TCR CDR3 underwent first-round RT-PCR, the HTBI primer set was used. TCRdb itself ran the multiplex PCR reads through MiXCR, one entry per CDR3 protein. The data contain about 600,000 distinct CDR3 sequences, roughly 15% of them singletons. Comment on this clonotype: Its antigen is not identified.

The gene calls are TRBV6-2 or TRBV6-3 and TRBJ2-7, with D possibly TRBD1 on 7 matching bases. The TCR comes from a woman between 45 and 65 years old with Graves' ophthalmopathy. Sample: blood. The CDR3 loop reads CAIQGGSSRNEQYF. The CDR3 region has the DNA TGTGCCATCCAGGGGGGATCGTCCCGAAACGAGCAGTACTTC.